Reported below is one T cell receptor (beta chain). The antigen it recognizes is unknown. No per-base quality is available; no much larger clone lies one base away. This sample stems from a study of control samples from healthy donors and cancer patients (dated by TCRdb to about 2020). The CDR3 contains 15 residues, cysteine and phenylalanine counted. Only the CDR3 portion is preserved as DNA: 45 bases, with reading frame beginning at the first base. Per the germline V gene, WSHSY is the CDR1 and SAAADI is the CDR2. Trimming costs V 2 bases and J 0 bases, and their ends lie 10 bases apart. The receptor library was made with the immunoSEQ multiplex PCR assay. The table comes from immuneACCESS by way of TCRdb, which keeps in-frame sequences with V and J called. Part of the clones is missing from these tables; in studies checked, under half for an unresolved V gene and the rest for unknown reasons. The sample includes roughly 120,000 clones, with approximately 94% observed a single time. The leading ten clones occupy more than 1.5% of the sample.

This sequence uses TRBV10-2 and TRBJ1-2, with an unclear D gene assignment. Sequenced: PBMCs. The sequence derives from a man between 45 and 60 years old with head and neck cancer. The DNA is TGCGCCAGCAGTGAGCTGACCCGTCCTAACTATGGCTACACCTTC. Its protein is CASSELTRPNYGYTF.